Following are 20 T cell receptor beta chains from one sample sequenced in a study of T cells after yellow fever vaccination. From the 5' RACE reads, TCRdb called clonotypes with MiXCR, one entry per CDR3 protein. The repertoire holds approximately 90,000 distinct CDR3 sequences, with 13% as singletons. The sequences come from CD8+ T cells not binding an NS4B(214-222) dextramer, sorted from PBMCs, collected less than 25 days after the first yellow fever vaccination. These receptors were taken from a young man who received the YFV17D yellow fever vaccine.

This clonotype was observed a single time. This CDR3 reads CATSRTAGDADTQYF. The CDR3 bases are TGTGCCACCAGCAGGACGGCCGGGGACGCAGATACGCAGTATTTT. The rearrangement uses TRBV15 and TRBJ2-3; D possibly uses TRBD1 or TRBD2 (5 bases each). Germline V CDR1 and CDR2: LNHNV, YYDKDF (reference sequence). V gave up 3 bases and J gave up 4 bases, with 14 bases separating them. CDR3 length: 15 residues.

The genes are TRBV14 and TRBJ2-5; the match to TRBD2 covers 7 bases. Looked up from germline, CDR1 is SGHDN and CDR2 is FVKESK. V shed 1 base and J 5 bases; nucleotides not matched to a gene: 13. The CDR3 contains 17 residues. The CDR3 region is CASSQVSGLGFGETQYF. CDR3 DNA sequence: TGTGCCAGCAGCCAAGTCTCCGGACTAGGGTTCGGGGAGACCCAGTACTTC. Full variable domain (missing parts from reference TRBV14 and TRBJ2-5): EAGVTQFPSHSVIEKGQTVTLRCDPISGHDNLYWYRRVMGKEIKFLLHFVKESKQDESGMPNNRFLAERTGGTYSTLKVQPAELEDSGVYFCASSQVSGLGFGETQYFGPGTRLLVL.

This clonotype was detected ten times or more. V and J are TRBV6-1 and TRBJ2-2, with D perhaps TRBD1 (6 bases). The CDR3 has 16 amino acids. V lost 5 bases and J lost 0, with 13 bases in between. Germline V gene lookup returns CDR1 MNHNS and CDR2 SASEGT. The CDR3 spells CASSKRGTANTGELFF. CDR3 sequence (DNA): TGTGCCAGCAGTAAAAGGGGGACCGCGAACACCGGGGAGCTGTTTTTT.

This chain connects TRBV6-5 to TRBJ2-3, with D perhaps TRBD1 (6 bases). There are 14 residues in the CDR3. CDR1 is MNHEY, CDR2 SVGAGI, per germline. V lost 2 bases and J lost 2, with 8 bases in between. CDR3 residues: CASSYRGNTDTQYF. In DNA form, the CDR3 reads TGTGCCAGCAGTTACAGGGGGAACACAGATACGCAGTATTTT.

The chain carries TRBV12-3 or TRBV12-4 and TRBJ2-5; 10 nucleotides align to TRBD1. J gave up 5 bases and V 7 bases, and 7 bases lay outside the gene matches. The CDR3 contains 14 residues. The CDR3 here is CASTRQGAGETQYF. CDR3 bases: TGTGCCAGCACCCGACAGGGGGCCGGGGAGACCCAGTACTTC.

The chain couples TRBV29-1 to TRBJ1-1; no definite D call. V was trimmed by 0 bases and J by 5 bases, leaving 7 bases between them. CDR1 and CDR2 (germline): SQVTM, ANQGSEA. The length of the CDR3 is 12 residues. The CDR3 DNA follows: TGCAGCGTTGAAGATCGGGAGACTGAAGCTTTCTTT. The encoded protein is CSVEDRETEAFF. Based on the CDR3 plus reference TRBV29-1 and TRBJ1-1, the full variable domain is SAVISQKPSRDICQRGTSLTIQCQVDSQVTMMFWYRQQPGQSLTLIATANQGSEATYESGFVIDKFPISRPNLTFSTLTVSNMSPEDSSIYLCSVEDRETEAFFGQGTRLTVV.

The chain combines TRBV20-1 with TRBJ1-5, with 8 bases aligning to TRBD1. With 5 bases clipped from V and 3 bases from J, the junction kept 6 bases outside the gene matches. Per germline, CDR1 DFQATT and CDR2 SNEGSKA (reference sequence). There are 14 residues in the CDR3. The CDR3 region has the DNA TGCAGTGCTCCACAGGGGGGCTTCAATCAGCCCCAGCATTTT. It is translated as CSAPQGGFNQPQHF.

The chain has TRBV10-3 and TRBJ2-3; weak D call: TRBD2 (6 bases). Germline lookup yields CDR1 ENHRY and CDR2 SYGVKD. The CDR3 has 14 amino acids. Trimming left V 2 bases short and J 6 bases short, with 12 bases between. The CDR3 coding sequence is TGTGCCATCAGTGAGGGCTCGGGGGTGGATACGCAGTATTTT. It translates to CAISEGSGVDTQYF.

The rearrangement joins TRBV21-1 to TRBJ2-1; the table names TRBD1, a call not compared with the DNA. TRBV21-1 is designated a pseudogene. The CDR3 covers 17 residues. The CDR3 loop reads CASSKRSGPRVGNEQFF. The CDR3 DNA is TGTGCCAGCAGCAAAAGATCGGGACCCCGAGTGGGCAATGAGCAGTTCTTC.

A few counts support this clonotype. DNA for the CDR3: TGTGCCAGCAGCCAATCGTCCGGAAGCCAGTACTTC. Translating it yields CASSQSSGSQYF. The chain combines TRBV14 with TRBJ2-5; D unresolved. This CDR3 region has 12 residues. With 2 bases removed from V and 10 bases from J, the gap between germline ends came to 11 bases. The germline CDR1 and CDR2 sequences are SGHDN and FVKESK.

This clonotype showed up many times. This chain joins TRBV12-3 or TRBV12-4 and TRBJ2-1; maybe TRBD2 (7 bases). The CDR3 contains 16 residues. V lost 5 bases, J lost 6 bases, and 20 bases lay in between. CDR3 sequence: CASSPRGRGHSNEQFF. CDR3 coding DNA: TGTGCCAGCAGTCCCCGGGGGAGGGGACACTCCAATGAGCAGTTCTTC.

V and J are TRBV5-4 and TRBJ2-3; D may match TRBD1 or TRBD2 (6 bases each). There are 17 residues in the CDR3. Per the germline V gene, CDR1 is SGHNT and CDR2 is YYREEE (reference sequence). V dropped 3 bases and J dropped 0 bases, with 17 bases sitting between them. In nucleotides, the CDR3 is TGTGCCAGCAGCTCGGGGGCCATTTACACTAGCACAGATACGCAGTATTTT. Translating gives CASSSGAIYTSTDTQYF.

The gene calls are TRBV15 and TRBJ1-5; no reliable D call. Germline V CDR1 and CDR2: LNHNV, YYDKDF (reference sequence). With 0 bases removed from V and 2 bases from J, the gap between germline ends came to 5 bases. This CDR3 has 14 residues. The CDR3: CATSRDLGNQPQHF. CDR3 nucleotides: TGTGCCACCAGCAGAGATCTTGGCAATCAGCCCCAGCATTTT.

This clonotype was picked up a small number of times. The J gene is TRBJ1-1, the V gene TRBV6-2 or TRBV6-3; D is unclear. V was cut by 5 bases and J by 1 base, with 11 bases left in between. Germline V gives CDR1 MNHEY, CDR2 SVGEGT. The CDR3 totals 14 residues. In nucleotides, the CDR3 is TGTGCCAGCAGTCCTACCTCGACGAACACTGAAGCTTTCTTT. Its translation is CASSPTSTNTEAFF.

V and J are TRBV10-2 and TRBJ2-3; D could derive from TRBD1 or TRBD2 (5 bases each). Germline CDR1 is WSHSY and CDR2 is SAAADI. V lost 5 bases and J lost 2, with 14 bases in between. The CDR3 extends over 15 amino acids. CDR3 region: CASSPGPPLTDTQYF. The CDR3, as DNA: TGCGCCAGCAGTCCGGGACCTCCACTCACAGATACGCAGTATTTT.

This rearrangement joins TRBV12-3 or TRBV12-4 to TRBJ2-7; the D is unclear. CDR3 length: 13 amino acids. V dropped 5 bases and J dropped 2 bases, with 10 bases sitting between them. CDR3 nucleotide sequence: TGTGCCAGCAGTGTGGGAAGCCCCTACGAGCAGTACTTC. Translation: CASSVGSPYEQYF.

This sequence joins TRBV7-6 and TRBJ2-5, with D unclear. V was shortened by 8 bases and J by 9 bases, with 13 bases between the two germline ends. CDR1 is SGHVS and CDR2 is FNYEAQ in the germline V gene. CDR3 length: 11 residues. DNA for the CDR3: TGTGCCAGCGGAGTGCAAATGGCCCAGTACTTC. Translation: CASGVQMAQYF.

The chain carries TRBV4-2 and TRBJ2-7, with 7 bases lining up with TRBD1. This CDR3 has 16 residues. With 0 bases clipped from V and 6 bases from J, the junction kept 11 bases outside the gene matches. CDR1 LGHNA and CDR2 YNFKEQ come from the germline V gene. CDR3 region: CASSQDAGTAFFEQYF. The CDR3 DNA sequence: TGTGCCAGCAGCCAAGACGCCGGGACAGCTTTTTTCGAGCAGTACTTC.

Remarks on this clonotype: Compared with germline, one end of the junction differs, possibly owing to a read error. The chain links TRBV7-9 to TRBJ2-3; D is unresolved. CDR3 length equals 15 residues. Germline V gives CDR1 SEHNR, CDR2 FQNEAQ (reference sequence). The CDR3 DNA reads TGTGCCGGCAGCCTCCTTCGGATGAGCACAGATACGCAGTATTTT. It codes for CAGSLLRMSTDTQYF.

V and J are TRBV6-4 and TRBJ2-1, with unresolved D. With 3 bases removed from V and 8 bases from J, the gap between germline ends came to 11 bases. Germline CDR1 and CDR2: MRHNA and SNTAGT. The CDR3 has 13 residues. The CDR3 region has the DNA TGTGCCAGCAGTGATTTAAATACGGATGAGCAGTTCTTC. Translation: CASSDLNTDEQFF.